This T cell receptor (beta chain) was sequenced in a study of T cell responses to AZD1222 COVID-19 vaccine. Assay: immunoSEQ multiplex PCR; the TCRdb copy retains only in-frame clones and omits some. The table includes 150,000 to 200,000 clones, around 92% detected once. The V end lost 5 bases, the J end lost 6 bases, and 25 bases lay between the germline ends. This CDR3 spans 17 amino acids. Germline V gene lookup returns CDR1 SGHTA and CDR2 FQGTGA. This TCR was recovered from an adult in good health. The chain is built from TRBV7-3 and TRBJ1-1, with D possibly matching TRBD1 (6 bases). This specimen consisted of peripheral blood, obtained on day 0 of AZD1222 vaccination. The CDR3 sequence: CASSPHGGGRGSAEAFF. In DNA form, the CDR3 reads TGTGCCAGCAGCCCTCACGGCGGGGGGCGAGGGTCGGCTGAAGCTTTCTTT.